Listed here are 19 T cell receptor beta chains from one sample, sequenced in a study of Ad26.COV2.S vaccination and SARS-CoV-2 variants. Generated by immunoSEQ multiplex PCR, the TCRdb table keeps only in-frame clones and is missing some. Here the sample spans hundreds of thousands of clones, around 89% being singletons. The treatment is: roughly 18 received Ad26.COV2.S at low or high dose, single or two shots; about 5 received placebo; per-sample allocation not given. The study sampled participants on day 63 after the first vaccine or placebo injection. Sample: peripheral blood, taken in a trial of Ad26.COV2.S vaccine versus placebo. The source of these receptors is a person between 18 and 59 years old who received the Ad26.COV2.S COVID-19 vaccine or a placebo.

This chain connects TRBV30 to TRBJ2-3; 8 bases are shared with TRBD2. The CDR3 has 16 amino acids. Germline CDR1 reads GTSNPN; CDR2 reads SVGIG (reference sequence). Trimming took 2 bases from V and 12 from J; bases not matched to a gene: 19. CDR3 nucleotides: TGTGCCTGGAGTTCCCCGGGTCCTAATCTGGGACTAGTCCAGTATTTT. Translation gives CAWSSPGPNLGLVQYF.

This sequence joins TRBV3-1 (or the pseudogene TRBV3-2) and TRBJ1-1; D is unclear. V shed 1 base and J shed 11 bases, with 14 bases lying between them. This CDR3 comprises 13 residues. Germline CDR1 and CDR2: LGHDT and YNNKEL (reference sequence). The CDR3 sequence is CASSQVRGDRAFF. DNA of the CDR3: TGTGCCAGCAGCCAAGTCCGCGGTGACCGGGCTTTCTTT.

With respect to this clone: The sample contains more than one DNA sequence encoding this CDR3. The chain combines TRBV3-1 (or the pseudogene TRBV3-2) with TRBJ2-7; 7 bases line up with TRBD2. Trimming at V came to 0 bases and at J to 4 bases, leaving 6 bases not matched to a gene. The CDR3 has 15 residues. Germline values: CDR1 LGHDT, CDR2 YNNKEL (reference sequence). CDR3 nucleotide sequence: TGTGCCAGCAGCCAAGACGCTAGCGGATCGTACGAGCAGTACTTC. Translating it yields CASSQDASGSYEQYF.

The CDR3 protein is CASSLTPGRGNQPQHF. The CDR3 nucleotides are TGTGCCAGCAGCTTAACCCCAGGGAGGGGCAATCAGCCCCAGCATTTT. This chain joins TRBV7-2 and TRBJ1-5; D may be TRBD1 (5 bases). CDR1 SGHTA and CDR2 FQGNSA come from the germline V gene. The CDR3 runs 16 residues. Trimming removed 2 bases at V and 2 bases at J, with 13 bases between.

The chain is built from TRBV10-3 and TRBJ2-2; no reliable D call. CDR1 is ENHRY and CDR2 is SYGVKD in the germline V gene. The CDR3 runs 14 residues. V dropped 3 bases and J dropped 0 bases, with 5 bases sitting between them. CDR3 nucleotide sequence: TGTGCCATCAGTGACCAGCCGAACACCGGGGAGCTGTTTTTT. It codes for CAISDQPNTGELFF.

The rearrangement uses TRBV12-3 or TRBV12-4 and TRBJ1-4; D is unclear. The CDR3 has 13 residues. The germline V and J ends were trimmed by 3 bases and 5 bases, with 7 bases remaining between them. CDR3 in DNA: TGTGCCAGCAGTTTGGGGTCCAATGAAAAACTGTTTTTT. Translated: CASSLGSNEKLFF.

The chain recombines TRBV6-5 with TRBJ1-1; D unresolved. The CDR3 loop spans 14 amino acids. Germline V gene lookup returns CDR1 MNHEY and CDR2 SVGAGI. V was clipped by 5 bases and J by 0 bases, with 10 bases between them. CDR3 residues: CASSRGRLNTEAFF. CDR3 nucleotides: TGTGCCAGCAGTCGAGGACGACTGAACACTGAAGCTTTCTTT.

This clone was recorded a few times. V usage is TRBV24-1 and J usage is TRBJ2-2; 8 positions match TRBD2. Trimming cost V 8 bases and J 4 bases; bases outside gene matches: 17. Germline CDR1 KGHDR, CDR2 SFDVKD. The length of the CDR3 is 18 residues. CDR3 DNA sequence: TGTGCCACCAAACCGGGACTAGAGGTTTTTCTAATCACCGGGGAGCTGTTTTTT. Translating it yields CATKPGLEVFLITGELFF.

The chain carries TRBV29-1 and TRBJ1-2; 11 bases agree with TRBD1. V trimming: 5 bases; J trimming: 8 bases; junction bases outside the gene matches: 10. Per germline, CDR1 SQVTM and CDR2 ANQGSEA. This CDR3 contains 14 residues. The CDR3 region is CSVRTGGAGRGYTF. CDR3 DNA: TGCAGCGTTAGGACAGGGGGCGCCGGACGGGGCTACACCTTC. The full variable domain, rest sourced from reference TRBV29-1 and TRBJ1-2, is SAVISQKPSRDICQRGTSLTIQCQVDSQVTMMFWYRQQPGQSLTLIATANQGSEATYESGFVIDKFPISRPNLTFSTLTVSNMSPEDSSIYLCSVRTGGAGRGYTFGSGTRLTVV.

This clone was seen once. The V and J genes are TRBV6-6 and TRBJ1-2; D gene ambiguous. CDR3 size: 13 residues. Germline CDR1 and CDR2: MNHNY and SVGAGI (reference sequence). The V end was cut by 7 bases, the J end by 0 bases, with 9 bases between. CDR3 sequence: CASTGSTNYGYTF. The CDR3 nucleotides read TGTGCCAGCACGGGGTCGACTAACTATGGCTACACCTTC.

The chain carries TRBV6-2 or TRBV6-3 and TRBJ1-5; the match to TRBD1 covers 11 bases. V gave up 4 bases and J gave up 4 bases; unmatched junction bases: 12. The length of the CDR3 is 18 residues. Germline CDR1 and CDR2: MNHEY and SVGEGT. CDR3: CASSSGGTGGVANQPQHF. Written as DNA, the CDR3 is TGTGCCAGCAGTTCCGGTGGGACAGGGGGGGTGGCGAATCAGCCCCAGCATTTT.

This chain connects TRBV7-2 to TRBJ2-2; D perhaps matches TRBD1 (6 bases). Germline CDR1 SGHTA, CDR2 FQGNSA. This CDR3 comprises 16 residues. The V and J ends lost 4 bases and 1 base respectively, with 13 bases between them. CDR3 sequence reads: CASSSQGRGNTGELFF. For the CDR3, the DNA is TGTGCCAGCAGCTCCCAGGGGAGAGGGAACACCGGGGAGCTGTTTTTT. Full variable domain (missing parts from reference TRBV7-2 and TRBJ2-2): GAGVSQSPSNKVTEKGKDVELRCDPISGHTALYWYRQSLGQGLEFLIYFQGNSAPDKSGLPSDRFSAERTGGSVSTLTIQRTQQEDSAVYLCASSSQGRGNTGELFFGEGSRLTVL.

The chain uses TRBV15 and TRBJ2-7; 9 bases are shared with TRBD2. The ends lost 10 bases at V and 4 bases at J; junction bases unmatched: 8. The CDR3 runs 13 residues. Looked up from germline, CDR1 is LNHNV and CDR2 is YYDKDF (reference sequence). CDR3 loop: CAISSGADYEQYF. The CDR3, as DNA: TGTGCCATTTCTAGCGGGGCCGATTACGAGCAGTACTTC.

The chain links TRBV5-1 to TRBJ2-5; D is possibly TRBD1 (6 bases). The V gene lost 2 bases and the J gene lost 2 bases, with 22 bases spanning the gap. Germline values: CDR1 SGHRS, CDR2 YFSETQ. The CDR3 totals 18 residues. The CDR3 reads CASSLLAGVPGQQETQYF. CDR3 in DNA: TGCGCCAGCAGCTTATTGGCAGGGGTACCGGGACAACAAGAGACCCAGTACTTC.

A note on this clone: This specimen includes other DNA sequences encoding the same CDR3. The chain carries TRBV7-9 and TRBJ1-1; TRBD1 matches at 7 bases. The CDR3 spans 14 residues. Germline CDR1 SEHNR, CDR2 FQNEAQ (reference sequence). Unmatched junction bases numbered 1, after V lost 1 base and J lost 2 bases. In DNA form, the CDR3 reads TGTGCCAGCAGCTTAGGACAGGGTAACACTGAAGCTTTCTTT. It codes for CASSLGQGNTEAFF.

The chain employs TRBV30 and TRBJ2-3, with D maybe TRBD1 (5 bases). V lost 0 bases and J 3 bases, leaving 10 bases between the germline ends. CDR1 and CDR2 (germline): GTSNPN, SVGIG (reference sequence). CDR3 length equals 14 residues. The CDR3: CAWSVQGVTDTQYF. In DNA, the CDR3 is TGTGCCTGGAGTGTACAAGGGGTAACAGATACGCAGTATTTT.

The CDR3 reads CASRYMRTSGGTQYF. In nucleotides, the CDR3 is TGTGCCAGCAGGTACATGCGGACTAGCGGCGGGACCCAGTACTTC. This chain links TRBV2 with TRBJ2-5, with 10 bases fitting TRBD2. CDR1 and CDR2 from the germline V gene are SNHLY and FYNNEI. V lost 6 bases to trimming and J lost 7 bases; unmatched junction nucleotides: 11. CDR3 length: 15 amino acids.

This chain connects TRBV5-1 to TRBJ2-5; 7 bases agree with TRBD2. There are 14 residues in the CDR3. CDR1 and CDR2 from the germline V gene are SGHRS and YFSETQ. The V gene end was trimmed by 4 bases and the J gene end by 2 bases; junction bases not matched to a gene: 5. CDR3 residues: CASSQTSRQETQYF. In nucleotides, the CDR3 is TGCGCCAGCAGCCAGACTAGCAGGCAAGAGACCCAGTACTTC.

This chain joins TRBV4-3 and TRBJ1-4, with D unresolved. The CDR3 extends over 16 amino acids. V was pared by 0 bases and J by 4 bases, with 12 bases between. Per the germline V gene, CDR1 is LGHNA and CDR2 is YSLEER. CDR3 sequence reads: CASSQDHDGVNEKLFF. The CDR3 bases are TGCGCCAGCAGCCAAGACCATGACGGAGTTAATGAAAAACTGTTTTTT.